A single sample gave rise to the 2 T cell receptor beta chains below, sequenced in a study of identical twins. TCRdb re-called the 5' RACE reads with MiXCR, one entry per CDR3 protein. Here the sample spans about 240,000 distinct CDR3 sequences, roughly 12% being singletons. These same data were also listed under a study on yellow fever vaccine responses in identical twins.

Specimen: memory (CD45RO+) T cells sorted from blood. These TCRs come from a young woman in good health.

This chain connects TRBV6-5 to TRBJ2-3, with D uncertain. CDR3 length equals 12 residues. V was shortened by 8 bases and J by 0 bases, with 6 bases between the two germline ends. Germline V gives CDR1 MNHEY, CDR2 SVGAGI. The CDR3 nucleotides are TGTGCCAGCTACGACAGCACAGATACGCAGTATTTT. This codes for CASYDSTDTQYF.

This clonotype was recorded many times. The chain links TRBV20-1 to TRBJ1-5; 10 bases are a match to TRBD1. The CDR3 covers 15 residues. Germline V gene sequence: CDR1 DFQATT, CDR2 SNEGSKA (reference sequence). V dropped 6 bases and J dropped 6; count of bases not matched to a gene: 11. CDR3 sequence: CSAHGTGDGSQPQHF. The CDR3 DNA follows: TGCAGTGCCCACGGGACAGGGGACGGGAGTCAGCCCCAGCATTTT.